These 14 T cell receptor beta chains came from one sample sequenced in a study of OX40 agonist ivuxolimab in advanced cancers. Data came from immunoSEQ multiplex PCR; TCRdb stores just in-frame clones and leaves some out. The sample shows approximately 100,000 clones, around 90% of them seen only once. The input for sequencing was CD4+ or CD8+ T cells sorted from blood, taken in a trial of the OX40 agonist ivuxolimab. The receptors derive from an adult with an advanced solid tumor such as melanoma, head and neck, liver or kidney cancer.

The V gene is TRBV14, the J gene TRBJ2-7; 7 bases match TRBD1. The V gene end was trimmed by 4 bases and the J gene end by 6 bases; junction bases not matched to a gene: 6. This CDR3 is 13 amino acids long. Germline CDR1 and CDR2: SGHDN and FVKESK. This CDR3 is CASSLLRQGEQYF. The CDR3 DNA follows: TGTGCCAGCAGCCTCTTAAGACAGGGCGAGCAGTACTTC.

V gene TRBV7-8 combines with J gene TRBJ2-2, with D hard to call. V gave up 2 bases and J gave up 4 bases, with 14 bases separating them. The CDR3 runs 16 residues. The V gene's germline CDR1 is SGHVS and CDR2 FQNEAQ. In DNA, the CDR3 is TGTGCCAGCAGCTTATTGGCAGGCACTTTCACCGGGGAGCTGTTTTTT. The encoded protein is CASSLLAGTFTGELFF. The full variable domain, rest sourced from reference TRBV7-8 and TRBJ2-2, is GAGVSQSPRYKVAKRGQDVALRCDPISGHVSLFWYQQALGQGPEFLTYFQNEAQLDKSGLPSDRFFAERPEGSVSTLKIQRTQQEDSAVYLCASSLLAGTFTGELFFGEGSRLTVL.

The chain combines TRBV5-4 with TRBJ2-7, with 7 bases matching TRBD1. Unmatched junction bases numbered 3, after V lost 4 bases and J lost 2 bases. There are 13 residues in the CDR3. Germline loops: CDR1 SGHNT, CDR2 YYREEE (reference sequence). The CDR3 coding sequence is TGTGCCAGCAGCCCGGGACAGCCCTACGAGCAGTACTTC. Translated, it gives CASSPGQPYEQYF.

In nucleotides, the CDR3 is TGTGCCAGCAGCTTGGATGCAGGAGTCACTGAAGCTTTCTTT. Its protein product is CASSLDAGVTEAFF. The chain is built from TRBV7-9 and TRBJ1-1; D not certain. Trimming removed 3 bases from V and 4 bases from J, with 12 bases in between. Germline V CDR1 and CDR2: SEHNR, FQNEAQ (reference sequence). This CDR3 region has 14 residues. Together with reference TRBV7-9 and TRBJ1-1, the CDR3 gives the full variable domain: DTGVSQNPRHKITKRGQNVTFRCDPISEHNRLYWYRQTLGQGPEFLTYFQNEAQLEKSRLLSDRFSAERPKGSFSTLEIQRTEQGDSAMYLCASSLDAGVTEAFFGQGTRLTVV.

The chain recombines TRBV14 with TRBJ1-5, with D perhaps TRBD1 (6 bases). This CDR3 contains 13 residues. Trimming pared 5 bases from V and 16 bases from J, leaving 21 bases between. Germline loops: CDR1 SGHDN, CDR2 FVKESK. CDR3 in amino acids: CASSSGRRGAQHF. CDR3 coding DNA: TGTGCCAGCAGCTCAGGGCGGAGGGGGGCACAACATTTT.

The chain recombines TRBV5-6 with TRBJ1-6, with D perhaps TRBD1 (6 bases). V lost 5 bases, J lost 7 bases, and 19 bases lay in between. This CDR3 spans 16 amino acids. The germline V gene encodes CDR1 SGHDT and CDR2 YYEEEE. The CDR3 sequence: CASRLFRGAGNSPLHF. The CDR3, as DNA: TGTGCCAGCAGACTTTTTCGGGGGGCTGGGAATTCACCCCTCCACTTT. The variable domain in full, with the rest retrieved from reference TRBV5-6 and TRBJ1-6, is DAGVTQSPTHLIKTRGQQVTLRCSPKSGHDTVSWYQQALGQGPQFIFQYYEEEERQRGNFPDRFSGHQFPNYSSELNVNALLLGDSALYLCASRLFRGAGNSPLHFGNGTRLTVT.

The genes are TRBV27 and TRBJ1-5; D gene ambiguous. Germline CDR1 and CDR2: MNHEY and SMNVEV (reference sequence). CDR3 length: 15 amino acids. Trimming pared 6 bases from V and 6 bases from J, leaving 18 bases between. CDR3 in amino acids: CASRSTRSAAQPQHF. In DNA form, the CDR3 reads TGTGCCAGCAGATCCACCCGAAGTGCCGCTCAGCCCCAGCATTTT.

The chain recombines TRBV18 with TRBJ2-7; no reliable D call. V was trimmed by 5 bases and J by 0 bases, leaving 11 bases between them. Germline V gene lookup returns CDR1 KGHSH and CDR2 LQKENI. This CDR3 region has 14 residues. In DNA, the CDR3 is TGTGCCAGCTCAAAGGGCCGGAGCTCCTACGAGCAGTACTTC. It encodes CASSKGRSSYEQYF. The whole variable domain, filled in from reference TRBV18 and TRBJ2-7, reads NAGVMQNPRHLVRRRGQEARLRCSPMKGHSHVYWYRQLPEEGLKFMVYLQKENIIDESGMPKERFSAEFPKEGPSILRIQQVVRGDSAAYFCASSKGRSSYEQYFGPGTRLTVT.

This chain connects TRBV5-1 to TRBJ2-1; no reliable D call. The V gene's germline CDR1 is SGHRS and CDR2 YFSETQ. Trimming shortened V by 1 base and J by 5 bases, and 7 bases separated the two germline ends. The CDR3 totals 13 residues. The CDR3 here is CASSLKWDNEQFF. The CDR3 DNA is TGCGCCAGCAGCTTGAAGTGGGACAATGAGCAGTTCTTC.

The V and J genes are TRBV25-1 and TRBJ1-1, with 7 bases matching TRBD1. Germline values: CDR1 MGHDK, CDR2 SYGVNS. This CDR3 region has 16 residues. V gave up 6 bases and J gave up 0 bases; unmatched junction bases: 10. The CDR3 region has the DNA TGTGCCAGCAGCAAATCTTCCGGGACAGTGAACACTGAAGCTTTCTTT. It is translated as CASSKSSGTVNTEAFF.

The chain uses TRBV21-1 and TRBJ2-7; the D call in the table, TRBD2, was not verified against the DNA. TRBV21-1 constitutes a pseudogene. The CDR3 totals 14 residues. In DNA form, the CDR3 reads TGTGCCAGAGAACCTAGCGGGGTCTCCTACGAGCAGTACTTC. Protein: CAREPSGVSYEQYF.

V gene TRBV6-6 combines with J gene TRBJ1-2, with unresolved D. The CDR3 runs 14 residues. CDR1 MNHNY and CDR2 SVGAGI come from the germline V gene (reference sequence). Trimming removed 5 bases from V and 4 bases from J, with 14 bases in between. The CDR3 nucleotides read TGTGCCAGCAGTCGATCCCCGGAAACCTATGGCTACACCTTC. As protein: CASSRSPETYGYTF.

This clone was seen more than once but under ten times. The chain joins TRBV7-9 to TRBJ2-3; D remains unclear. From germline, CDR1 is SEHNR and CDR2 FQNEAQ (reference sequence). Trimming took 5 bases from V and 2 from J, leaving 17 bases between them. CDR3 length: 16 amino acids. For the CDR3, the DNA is TGTGCCAGCAGCCCCCAGGCAGGCTCCGTCACAGATACGCAGTATTTT. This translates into CASSPQAGSVTDTQYF.

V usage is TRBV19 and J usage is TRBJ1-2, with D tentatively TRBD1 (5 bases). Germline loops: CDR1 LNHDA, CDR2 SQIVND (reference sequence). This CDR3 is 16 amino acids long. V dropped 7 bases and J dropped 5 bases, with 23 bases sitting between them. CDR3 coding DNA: TGTGCCAGTACTCGTCATGGGGCGCGACGGGATTATGGCTACACCTTC. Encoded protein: CASTRHGARRDYGYTF.